This T cell receptor beta chain emerged from a study of Tregs in tolerant kidney transplant recipients. General study points: Changing PCR primers prevented nucleotide comparison between some patients' samples.

Worth noting for this clone: The target antigen is unknown.

Germline assignment: CDR1 MDHEN and CDR2 SYDVKM. This CDR3 region has 17 residues. Trimming shortened V by 1 base and J by 7 bases, and 22 bases separated the two germline ends. The repertoire was sequenced with immunoSEQ multiplex PCR; TCRdb's copy has only in-frame clones and lacks some. The repertoire holds tens of thousands of clones, with roughly 91% as singletons. The material sequenced was CD4+ T cells from blood, taken before the transplant. The V gene is TRBV28, the J gene TRBJ1-2; possible D gene TRBD1, 5 bases. The receptor was derived from a human donor who received a combined kidney and bone marrow transplant. DNA of the CDR3: TGTGCCAGCAGTTTATTATTTAGGGGAAGGGCCGGTAGTGGCTACACCTTC. This encodes CASSLLFRGRAGSGYTF.